This passage covers 30 T cell receptor beta chains from one sample sequenced in a study of T cells in Graves' hyperthyroidism and ophthalmopathy. RNA transcripts yielded amplified TCR beta CDR3 regions. Carried out on the TCR CDR3, a first-round RT-PCR used the HTBI primer set. TCRdb called the multiplex PCR reads again in MiXCR, with one record for every CDR3 protein. The sample has hundreds of thousands of distinct CDR3 sequences; just under 45% are singletons. The sequenced sample was peripheral blood or thyroid tissue (not recorded which). These receptors originate from an adult man with Graves' disease, either hyperthyroidism or ophthalmopathy (not recorded which).

This clonotype has ten or more counts. This rearrangement joins TRBV7-9 to TRBJ1-4, with D perhaps matching TRBD1 (5 bases). CDR1 is SEHNR, CDR2 FQNEAQ, per germline (reference sequence). Trimming cost V 5 bases and J 8 bases, with 15 bases left between them. This CDR3 has 14 amino acids. CDR3 in amino acids: CASSPTGLSEKLFF. The CDR3 DNA sequence: TGTGCCAGCAGCCCGACGGGACTTTCCGAAAAACTGTTTTTT. The full variable domain, its missing parts supplied by reference TRBV7-9 and TRBJ1-4, is DTGVSQNPRHKITKRGQNVTFRCDPISEHNRLYWYRQTLGQGPEFLTYFQNEAQLEKSRLLSDRFSAERPKGSFSTLEIQRTEQGDSAMYLCASSPTGLSEKLFFGSGTQLSVL.

This clonotype showed up just a few times. This chain joins TRBV12-3 or TRBV12-4 and TRBJ2-7; D gene uncertain. The V gene lost 1 base and the J gene lost 4 bases, with 8 bases spanning the gap. The length of the CDR3 is 13 residues. As DNA, the CDR3 is TGTGCCAGCAGTTTAGACGGAAGGTACGAGCAGTACTTC. Encoded protein: CASSLDGRYEQYF.

The chain is built from TRBV10-3 and TRBJ2-7, with TRBD2 identical over 12 bases. The length of the CDR3 is 14 residues. Germline lookup yields CDR1 ENHRY and CDR2 SYGVKD. V lost 6 bases, J lost 0 bases, and 0 bases stayed unmatched. CDR3 bases: TGTGCCATCAGGGGACTAGCGGGCTCCTACGAGCAGTACTTC. It codes for CAIRGLAGSYEQYF.

Written as DNA, the CDR3 is TGTGCCAGCAGTTTCGCGACCATGAACACTGAAGCTTTCTTT. Protein product: CASSFATMNTEAFF. V gene TRBV12-3 or TRBV12-4 combines with J gene TRBJ1-1; D uncertain. The CDR3 contains 14 residues. V lost 3 bases and J lost 0, with 8 bases in between.

The V call is TRBV20-1, the J call TRBJ1-2; possible D gene TRBD1, 5 bases. The germline CDR1 and CDR2 sequences are DFQATT and SNEGSKA (reference sequence). The CDR3 spans 14 residues. V lost 5 bases, J lost 4 bases, and 17 bases lay in between. The CDR3 sequence: CSAPPDGASYGYTF. Here the CDR3 DNA reads TGCAGTGCTCCCCCCGATGGGGCCTCCTATGGCTACACCTTC.

The CDR3 DNA reads TGTGCCAGCAGCACCCCGGCGGGGTGGCCTACTAACGAGCAGTACTTC. It codes for CASSTPAGWPTNEQYF. This chain connects TRBV7-2 to TRBJ2-7; D might be TRBD2 (6 bases). The CDR3 consists of 16 residues. V was clipped by 5 bases and J by 5 bases, with 22 bases between them. Germline CDR1 reads SGHTA; CDR2 reads FQGNSA.

V gene TRBV11-2 combines with J gene TRBJ1-5; the match to TRBD1 covers 8 bases. The CDR3 is 16 amino acids. Germline values: CDR1 SGHAT, CDR2 FQNNGV. V trimming: 5 bases; J trimming: 6 bases; junction bases outside the gene matches: 12. The CDR3 spells CASSVEGQGAGQPQHF. CDR3 sequence (DNA): TGTGCCAGCAGCGTTGAGGGCCAGGGGGCCGGTCAGCCCCAGCATTTT.

The CDR3 region is CASSLAGDRANTEAFF. CDR3 coding DNA: TGTGCCAGCAGCTTAGCTGGGGATCGGGCAAACACTGAAGCTTTCTTT. This sequence joins TRBV9 and TRBJ1-1, with no clear D. Trimming removed 4 bases at V and 2 bases at J, with 18 bases between. This CDR3 region has 16 residues. Per the germline V gene, CDR1 is SGDLS and CDR2 is YYNGEE.

This chain connects TRBV7-4 to TRBJ2-6, with 13 bases aligning to TRBD2. Germline V lookup: CDR1 SGHVT, CDR2 SQSDAQ. V was clipped by 6 bases and J by 4 bases; unmatched bases: 9. This CDR3 region has 18 residues. The CDR3 loop reads CASSSTSGGRVGANVLTF. CDR3 nucleotides: TGTGCCAGCAGTTCGACTAGCGGGGGGCGAGTGGGGGCCAACGTCCTGACTTTC.

The sample holds many counts of this clonotype. V and J are TRBV2 and TRBJ1-5; TRBD1 agrees at 8 bases. The germline CDR1 and CDR2 sequences are SNHLY and FYNNEI. The CDR3 has 15 residues. Trimming removed 4 bases from V and 7 bases from J; junction bases left unmatched: 9. The DNA for the CDR3 is TGTGCCAGCAGTGGAGGGCAGGGGGCATGGCAGCCCCAGCATTTT. Protein product: CASSGGQGAWQPQHF.

This rearrangement joins TRBV19 to TRBJ1-1, with 11 bases matching TRBD1. V lost 3 bases and J lost 3; bases outside the gene matches: 0. The CDR3 has 14 residues. Germline lookup yields CDR1 LNHDA and CDR2 SQIVND (reference sequence). CDR3 sequence reads: CASSMGQGDTEAFF. For the CDR3, the DNA is TGTGCCAGTAGTATGGGACAGGGGGACACTGAAGCTTTCTTT.

This clonotype occurred many times. The chain recombines TRBV7-2 with TRBJ1-1; no clear D gene. V shed 6 bases and J shed 3 bases, with 11 bases lying between them. The CDR3 contains 13 residues. Germline lookup yields CDR1 SGHTA and CDR2 FQGNSA. For the CDR3, the DNA is TGTGCCAGCAGAATCCGGGAAGACACTGAAGCTTTCTTT. It is translated as CASRIREDTEAFF.

The table lists this clonotype with a few counts. V gene TRBV5-1 combines with J gene TRBJ1-1; 8 bases line up with TRBD1. Looked up from germline, CDR1 is SGHRS and CDR2 is YFSETQ. The CDR3 has 16 residues. V shed 4 bases and J 4 bases; nucleotides not matched to a gene: 12. The CDR3 here is CASSPTPGGGSTEAFF. For the CDR3, the DNA is TGCGCCAGCAGCCCCACACCAGGGGGCGGTAGCACTGAAGCTTTCTTT.

This sequence joins TRBV29-1 and TRBJ2-7; TRBD2 agrees at 7 bases. Germline CDR1 SQVTM, CDR2 ANQGSEA. Unmatched junction bases numbered 4, after V lost 6 bases and J lost 2 bases. The CDR3 is 12 residues long. CDR3 sequence reads: CSVGLGAYEQYF. Here the CDR3 DNA reads TGCAGCGTCGGACTAGGCGCCTACGAGCAGTACTTC.

V is TRBV7-2 and J is TRBJ2-5, with unresolved D. The length of the CDR3 is 12 residues. The V gene lost 5 bases and the J gene lost 5 bases, with 9 bases spanning the gap. The V gene's germline CDR1 is SGHTA and CDR2 FQGNSA. This CDR3 is CASSQAAETQYF. DNA for the CDR3: TGTGCCAGCAGCCAAGCAGCTGAGACCCAGTACTTC. Filled out from reference TRBV7-2 and TRBJ2-5, the complete variable domain reads GAGVSQSPSNKVTEKGKDVELRCDPISGHTALYWYRQSLGQGLEFLIYFQGNSAPDKSGLPSDRFSAERTGGSVSTLTIQRTQQEDSAVYLCASSQAAETQYFGPGTRLLVL.

This chain links TRBV2 with TRBJ2-5; D might be TRBD2 (6 bases). In germline, CDR1 is SNHLY, CDR2 FYNNEI. The CDR3 extends over 14 amino acids. V was shortened by 6 bases and J by 5 bases, with 16 bases between the two germline ends. CDR3 residues: CASSKDGGGETQYF. CDR3 sequence (DNA): TGTGCCAGCAGCAAGGACGGGGGTGGCGAGACCCAGTACTTC.

A remark on this clonotype: Germline is not matched at one junction end, which may reflect a read error. The chain uses TRBV5-1 and TRBJ2-7, with D perhaps matching TRBD2 (5 bases). CDR3 size: 11 residues. Germline V lookup: CDR1 SGHRS, CDR2 YFSETQ. The chain's CDR3 is CASSSDYKQYF. The CDR3 DNA reads TGCGCCAGCAGCTCTGACTACAAGCAGTACTTC.

The gene calls are TRBV19 and TRBJ1-4, with 8 bases lining up with TRBD1. The germline gives CDR1 LNHDA, CDR2 SQIVND (reference sequence). The CDR3 length is 13 residues. V was clipped by 11 bases and J by 4 bases; unmatched bases: 6. CDR3 loop: CACPTGDNEKLFF. In DNA form, the CDR3 reads TGTGCCTGTCCGACAGGGGATAATGAAAAACTGTTTTTT.

This clonotype was recorded a few times. In DNA form, the CDR3 reads TGTGCCAGCAGTGGTATAGGGAGCAATCAGCCCCAGCATTTT. Translated, it gives CASSGIGSNQPQHF. V usage is TRBV2 and J usage is TRBJ1-5; no reliable D call. Between the trimmed V and J ends, which lost 4 bases and 1 base, there was a span of 8 bases. CDR1 and CDR2 from the germline V gene are SNHLY and FYNNEI. The CDR3 runs to 14 residues.

This clonotype turned up a few times. This chain connects TRBV2 to TRBJ1-5; 7 nucleotides line up with TRBD1. The ends lost 8 bases at V and 0 bases at J; junction bases unmatched: 13. This CDR3 is built from 17 residues. Germline V gene sequence: CDR1 SNHLY, CDR2 FYNNEI. CDR3 sequence reads: CASAPRDSLYSNQPQHF. As DNA, the CDR3 is TGTGCCAGCGCCCCTCGGGACAGCTTATATAGCAATCAGCCCCAGCATTTT.

This clonotype has just one count. The V call is TRBV20-1, the J call TRBJ2-7, with D perhaps TRBD1 or TRBD2 (5 bases each). Germline V gives CDR1 DFQATT, CDR2 SNEGSKA (reference sequence). The CDR3 has 14 amino acids. V lost 0 bases and J lost 3, with 12 bases in between. Here the CDR3 reads CSARDSGQIYEQYF. DNA of the CDR3: TGCAGTGCTAGAGATTCGGGGCAGATCTACGAGCAGTACTTC.

This sequence joins TRBV5-1 and TRBJ2-6; TRBD1 is a possible D gene (6 bases). Looked up from germline, CDR1 is SGHRS and CDR2 is YFSETQ. The CDR3 runs 16 residues. V lost 4 bases and J lost 4, with 15 bases in between. CDR3 in amino acids: CASSQQTGSGANVLTF. DNA of the CDR3: TGCGCCAGCAGCCAACAGACAGGTTCCGGGGCCAACGTCCTGACTTTC.

This clonotype occurred many times. The chain uses TRBV7-8 and TRBJ1-5, with 12 nucleotides matching TRBD1. Looked up from germline, CDR1 is SGHVS and CDR2 is FQNEAQ. The CDR3 is made up of 16 amino acids. Trimming cost V 2 bases and J 9 bases; bases outside gene matches: 8. Written as DNA, the CDR3 is TGTGCCAGCAGCTTAATGGGACAGGGGGCGTACGGGCCCCAGCATTTT. Residues: CASSLMGQGAYGPQHF.

This chain connects TRBV20-1 to TRBJ2-5; TRBD2 matches 9 bases. CDR1 is DFQATT and CDR2 is SNEGSKA in the germline V gene (reference sequence). V trimming: 2 bases; J trimming: 3 bases; junction bases outside the gene matches: 13. The CDR3 covers 17 residues. Here the CDR3 DNA reads TGCAGTGCTAGATCCCTGCCTAGCGGGGCACTGAAAGAGACCCAGTACTTC. It is translated as CSARSLPSGALKETQYF.

This chain uses TRBV20-1 with TRBJ1-5; 8 bases match TRBD1. The length of the CDR3 is 16 residues. Germline V CDR1 and CDR2: DFQATT, SNEGSKA (reference sequence). V lost 1 base to trimming and J lost 4 bases; unmatched junction nucleotides: 9. For the CDR3, the DNA is TGCAGTGCTAGAGGGGGGAACAGGGGGTGGAATCAGCCCCAGCATTTT. Translating it yields CSARGGNRGWNQPQHF.

In its sample, this clonotype was seen many times. The chain combines TRBV7-9 with TRBJ2-7, with D tentatively TRBD2 (5 bases). The CDR3 has 14 amino acids. The V end was cut by 1 base, the J end by 1 base, with 8 bases between. The V gene's germline CDR1 is SEHNR and CDR2 FQNEAQ (reference sequence). The CDR3 region has the DNA TGTGCCAGCAGCTTAGTCGGGGAATCCTACGAGCAGTACTTC. Protein: CASSLVGESYEQYF.

The chain couples TRBV20-1 to TRBJ1-1, with 7 bases identical to TRBD1. The germline gives CDR1 DFQATT, CDR2 SNEGSKA (reference sequence). V lost 5 bases and J lost 5; bases outside the gene matches: 8. CDR3 size: 13 residues. Here the CDR3 reads CSARDSQKTEAFF. CDR3 coding DNA: TGCAGTGCTCGGGACAGCCAAAAGACTGAAGCTTTCTTT.

V and J are TRBV6-5 and TRBJ1-1; D is perhaps TRBD1 (5 bases). The V gene lost 8 bases and the J gene lost 1 base, with 17 bases spanning the gap. The CDR3 covers 15 residues. CDR1 is MNHEY, CDR2 SVGAGI, per germline. In DNA form, the CDR3 reads TGTGCCAGCCGGAGGGGATTGGCATCGAACACTGAAGCTTTCTTT. It translates to CASRRGLASNTEAFF.

The sample holds a few counts of this clonotype. Possible read error: a much larger clone is one base away. V and J are TRBV24-1 and TRBJ1-4; D remains unclear. The CDR3 runs to 13 residues. The V gene's germline CDR1 is KGHDR and CDR2 SFDVKD. V lost 3 bases, J lost 5 bases, and 6 bases lay in between. Here the CDR3 reads CATSDQVNEKLFF. The DNA for the CDR3 is TGTGCCACCAGTGATCAAGTCAATGAAAAACTGTTTTTT.

Points on this clonotype: The junction and the germline gene differ at one end; a read error may be behind it. The rearrangement uses TRBV10-3 and TRBJ2-7; 10 bases agree with TRBD1. Germline V gene lookup returns CDR1 ENHRY and CDR2 SYGVKD. The CDR3 covers 12 residues. DNA of the CDR3: TGTGCCACCTACAGTGGGACAGGGGATTTTTCCTTC. Translating it yields CATYSGTGDFSF.